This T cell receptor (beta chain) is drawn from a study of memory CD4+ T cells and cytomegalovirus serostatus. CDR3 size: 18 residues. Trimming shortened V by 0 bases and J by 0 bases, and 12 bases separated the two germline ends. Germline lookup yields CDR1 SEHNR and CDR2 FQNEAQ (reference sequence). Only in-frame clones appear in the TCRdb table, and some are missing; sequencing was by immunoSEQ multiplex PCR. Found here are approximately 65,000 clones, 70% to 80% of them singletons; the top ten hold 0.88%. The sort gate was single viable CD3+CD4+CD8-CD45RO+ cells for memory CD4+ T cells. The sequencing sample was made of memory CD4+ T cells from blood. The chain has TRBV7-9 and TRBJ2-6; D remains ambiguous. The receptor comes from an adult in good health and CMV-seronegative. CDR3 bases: TGTGCCAGCAGCTTAGCGGTCGGCTTCCGCTCTGGGGCCAACGTCCTGACTTTC. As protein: CASSLAVGFRSGANVLTF. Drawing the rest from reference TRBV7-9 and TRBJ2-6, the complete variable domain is DTGVSQNPRHKITKRGQNVTFRCDPISEHNRLYWYRQTLGQGPEFLTYFQNEAQLEKSRLLSDRFSAERPKGSFSTLEIQRTEQGDSAMYLCASSLAVGFRSGANVLTFGAGSRLTVL.